The 21 T cell receptor beta chains in this list originate from one sample, sequenced in a study of T cells after yellow fever vaccination. A single record per CDR3 protein comes from TCRdb applying MiXCR to the 5' RACE reads. This table has 550,000 or so distinct CDR3 sequences, 15% to 20% appearing once. The sequencing used PBMCs, collected 15 days after the yellow fever booster vaccination. These receptors came from a man in his thirties or forties who received the YFV17D yellow fever vaccine.

J is TRBJ2-3 and V is TRBV18, with 9 nucleotides matching TRBD2. Germline assignment: CDR1 KGHSH and CDR2 LQKENI. This CDR3 has 15 amino acids. J gave up 3 bases and V 1 base, and 2 bases lay outside the gene matches. CDR3 protein: CASSPRREGTDTQYF. Here the CDR3 DNA reads TGTGCCAGCTCACCACGGCGGGAGGGAACAGATACGCAGTATTTT. Full variable domain (outside the CDR3, taken from reference TRBV18 and TRBJ2-3): NAGVMQNPRHLVRRRGQEARLRCSPMKGHSHVYWYRQLPEEGLKFMVYLQKENIIDESGMPKERFSAEFPKEGPSILRIQQVVRGDSAAYFCASSPRREGTDTQYFGPGTRLTVL.

The chain couples TRBV7-2 to TRBJ1-5, with TRBD1 identical over 7 bases. Germline V gene sequence: CDR1 SGHTA, CDR2 FQGNSA. The CDR3 totals 14 residues. Germline trimming cut 0 bases from V and 6 bases from J; bases unmatched to any gene: 2. CDR3 loop: CASSLATGTQPQHF. In DNA, the CDR3 is TGTGCCAGCAGCTTAGCGACAGGGACTCAGCCCCAGCATTTT.

This chain connects TRBV27 to TRBJ2-7; tentatively, D is TRBD2 (6 bases). Trimming took off 9 bases at V and 12 bases at J, with 21 bases between the two ends. The CDR3 runs 12 residues. Germline V gene data show CDR1 as MNHEY and CDR2 as SMNVEV (reference sequence). CDR3 nucleotide sequence: TGTGCCAGTGTCCGCGGGGTGGTGACGACGTACTTC. Translated: CASVRGVVTTYF.

This clonotype has a handful of counts. V usage is TRBV6-1 and J usage is TRBJ2-7, with no clear D. Germline V gene sequence: CDR1 MNHNS, CDR2 SASEGT. Trimming pared 7 bases from V and 1 base from J, leaving 11 bases between. This CDR3 contains 13 residues. Here the CDR3 reads CASKRWESYEQYF. CDR3 sequence (DNA): TGTGCCAGCAAAAGGTGGGAATCCTACGAGCAGTACTTC.

This sequence joins TRBV5-6 and TRBJ2-7; 10 nucleotides match TRBD2. The germline V gene encodes CDR1 SGHDT and CDR2 YYEEEE. The CDR3 sequence is 17 residues long. Unmatched junction bases numbered 14, after V lost 4 bases and J lost 4 bases. This CDR3 reads CASSSLVLAGVKYEQYF. The CDR3 DNA reads TGTGCCAGCAGCAGCCTTGTGCTAGCGGGAGTTAAATACGAGCAGTACTTC.

This clonotype was picked up a small number of times. J is TRBJ2-7 and V is TRBV9; no definite D call. This CDR3 region has 14 residues. In germline, CDR1 is SGDLS, CDR2 YYNGEE. Trimming removed 0 bases at V and 2 bases at J, with 9 bases between. CDR3 DNA: TGTGCCAGCAGCGTAGTCCCCTACCCCTACGAGCAGTACTTC. It is translated as CASSVVPYPYEQYF.

This rearrangement joins TRBV7-2 to TRBJ2-2; 10 bases align to TRBD1. This CDR3 has 17 amino acids. With V trimmed by 2 bases and J by 7 bases, 10 bases remained unmatched. Germline V lookup: CDR1 SGHTA, CDR2 FQGNSA. CDR3 residues: CASSLTGTGVLGGELFF. The DNA of the CDR3 is TGTGCCAGCAGCTTAACCGGGACAGGGGTATTAGGCGGGGAGCTGTTTTTT.

The chain carries TRBV23-1 and TRBJ2-1, with 7 bases matching TRBD2. TRBV23-1 is flagged as an ORF with uncertain function. V was pared by 8 bases and J by 5 bases, with 3 bases of the junction left unmatched. CDR3 size: 12 residues. The DNA for the CDR3 is TGCGCCAGCGATACTAGCGACAATGAGCAGTTCTTC. Translated: CASDTSDNEQFF.

This clonotype showed up just a few times. The rearrangement uses TRBV5-6 and TRBJ2-3; the D is unclear. Trimming cost V 4 bases and J 2 bases, with 14 bases left between them. In germline, CDR1 is SGHDT, CDR2 YYEEEE. This CDR3 comprises 15 residues. The CDR3 spells CASSQLKENTDTQYF. The DNA for the CDR3 is TGTGCCAGCAGCCAACTTAAGGAGAACACAGATACGCAGTATTTT. Full variable domain (outside the CDR3, taken from reference TRBV5-6 and TRBJ2-3): DAGVTQSPTHLIKTRGQQVTLRCSPKSGHDTVSWYQQALGQGPQFIFQYYEEEERQRGNFPDRFSGHQFPNYSSELNVNALLLGDSALYLCASSQLKENTDTQYFGPGTRLTVL.

The chain uses TRBV6-2 or TRBV6-3 and TRBJ2-2; D is undetermined. The V and J ends lost 4 bases and 6 bases respectively, with 9 bases between them. Germline V CDR1 and CDR2: MNHEY, SVGEGT. The CDR3 is 13 amino acids. The CDR3 loop reads CASSWTRAGELFF. In DNA form, the CDR3 reads TGTGCCAGCAGTTGGACCCGAGCCGGGGAGCTGTTTTTT.

This clonotype was counted a few times. This chain links TRBV16 with TRBJ1-3; D is possibly TRBD1 (5 bases). Germline CDR1 and CDR2: KGHSY and FQNENV. This CDR3 has 14 amino acids. The V end was cut by 3 bases, the J end by 4 bases, with 10 bases between. CDR3 sequence reads: CASSHQGGGNTIYF. The CDR3 nucleotides read TGTGCCAGCAGCCATCAGGGTGGCGGAAACACCATATATTTT.

The chain joins TRBV7-9 to TRBJ2-1; D ambiguous. V lost 4 bases to trimming and J lost 4 bases, with 8 bases between them. This CDR3 has 13 amino acids. The germline V gene has CDR1 SEHNR and CDR2 FQNEAQ (reference sequence). In DNA, the CDR3 is TGTGCCAGCAGCTCCTCACCTTACAATGAGCAGTTCTTC. Amino acids: CASSSSPYNEQFF.

This chain's CDR3 is CASSDLGQRDEQYF. CDR3 DNA sequence: TGTGCCAGCAGTGACCTAGGGCAGCGTGACGAGCAGTACTTC. This rearrangement joins TRBV3-1 to TRBJ2-7; D gene ambiguous. The germline CDR1 and CDR2 sequences are LGHDT and YNNKEL (reference sequence). CDR3 length: 14 amino acids. V dropped 6 bases and J dropped 5 bases, with 17 bases sitting between them.

This chain links TRBV7-9 with TRBJ2-1, with 9 bases fitting TRBD1. Germline assignment: CDR1 SEHNR and CDR2 FQNEAQ (reference sequence). The CDR3 is made up of 13 amino acids. Trimming at V came to 8 bases and at J to 9 bases, leaving 8 bases not matched to a gene. CDR3 in amino acids: CASVGTGTIEQFF. Written as DNA, the CDR3 is TGTGCCAGCGTTGGGACAGGGACTATTGAGCAGTTCTTC.

The rearrangement joins TRBV18 to TRBJ1-2, with D maybe TRBD1 (5 bases). The germline V and J ends were trimmed by 6 bases and 2 bases, with 10 bases remaining between them. The CDR3 is 13 amino acids. Germline V gives CDR1 KGHSH, CDR2 LQKENI. In DNA form, the CDR3 reads TGTGCCAGCTCCCCGACAGAAAACTATGGCTACACCTTC. Translation gives CASSPTENYGYTF.

This clonotype was counted between two and nine times. The rearrangement uses TRBV7-9 and TRBJ1-2, with D perhaps matching TRBD1 (6 bases). CDR1 is SEHNR, CDR2 FQNEAQ, per germline (reference sequence). V lost 4 bases and J lost 0, with 15 bases in between. This CDR3 comprises 16 residues. As DNA, the CDR3 is TGTGCCAGCAGCTCATACCAGGGGTGGGCTAACTATGGCTACACCTTC. Amino acids: CASSSYQGWANYGYTF.

This clonotype showed up just a few times. This chain links TRBV6-5 with TRBJ2-2; 9 nucleotides agree with TRBD2. Trimming at V came to 3 bases and at J to 5 bases, leaving 4 bases not matched to a gene. The V gene's germline CDR1 is MNHEY and CDR2 SVGAGI. This CDR3 is built from 15 residues. The CDR3 here is CASSYLAGDTGELFF. The CDR3 DNA reads as TGTGCCAGCAGTTATTTAGCGGGAGATACCGGGGAGCTGTTTTTT.

This clonotype was seen a few times. The chain joins TRBV7-2 to TRBJ2-7; 8 nucleotides align to TRBD2. Losses at the gene ends were 0 bases for V and 3 bases for J; bases not matched to a gene: 4. CDR1 SGHTA and CDR2 FQGNSA come from the germline V gene. The CDR3 consists of 15 residues. The CDR3: CASSLAQSGSYEQYF. The CDR3 DNA reads TGTGCCAGCAGCTTAGCGCAGAGCGGGAGCTACGAGCAGTACTTC.

This clonotype appeared a few times. V usage is TRBV6-5 and J usage is TRBJ1-2; D is unresolved. Per the germline V gene, CDR1 is MNHEY and CDR2 is SVGAGI. This CDR3 contains 12 residues. Deletions cut 8 bases from V and 4 bases from J, with 11 bases between. The chain's CDR3 is CASRTEFYGYTF. CDR3 nucleotides: TGTGCCAGCCGGACGGAGTTCTATGGCTACACCTTC.

This rearrangement joins TRBV7-2 to TRBJ2-2, with unresolved D. Germline loops: CDR1 SGHTA, CDR2 FQGNSA. The CDR3 covers 11 residues. The germline V and J ends were trimmed by 2 bases and 13 bases, with 8 bases remaining between them. The CDR3 spells CASSLSSGLFF. DNA for the CDR3: TGTGCCAGCAGCTTATCTAGTGGGCTGTTTTTT.

This clonotype was observed a handful of times. The genes are TRBV4-3 and TRBJ1-5; 7 positions match TRBD1. The CDR3 runs to 14 residues. The germline V gene has CDR1 LGHNA and CDR2 YSLEER. The V segment lost 0 bases and the J segment 16 bases; nucleotides outside the gene matches: 12. Written as DNA, the CDR3 is TGCGCCAGCAGCCAAGATGGGATAAGGGGGCCGCAACATTTT. Protein sequence: CASSQDGIRGPQHF.